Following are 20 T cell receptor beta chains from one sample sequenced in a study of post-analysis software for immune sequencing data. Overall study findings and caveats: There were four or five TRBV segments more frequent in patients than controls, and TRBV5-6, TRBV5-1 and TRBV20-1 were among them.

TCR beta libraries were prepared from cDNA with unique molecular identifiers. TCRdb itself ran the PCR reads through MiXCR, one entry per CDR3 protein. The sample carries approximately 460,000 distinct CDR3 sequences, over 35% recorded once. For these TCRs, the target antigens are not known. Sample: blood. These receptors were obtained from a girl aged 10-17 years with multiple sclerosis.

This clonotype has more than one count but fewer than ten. CDR3 residues: CSARDRLREEGNEQFF. The DNA for the CDR3 is TGCAGTGCTAGAGATCGCCTCAGGGAGGAAGGCAATGAGCAGTTCTTC. V gene TRBV20-1 combines with J gene TRBJ2-1, with D perhaps TRBD2 (6 bases). Trimming took 0 bases from V and 6 from J, leaving 18 bases between them. This CDR3 is built from 16 residues. Germline V lookup: CDR1 DFQATT, CDR2 SNEGSKA (reference sequence).

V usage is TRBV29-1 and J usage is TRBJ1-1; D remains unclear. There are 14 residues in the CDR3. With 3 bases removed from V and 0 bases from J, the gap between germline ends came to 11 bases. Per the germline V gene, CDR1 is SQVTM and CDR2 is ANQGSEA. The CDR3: CSVDGADMNTEAFF. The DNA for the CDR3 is TGCAGCGTTGACGGTGCAGACATGAACACTGAAGCTTTCTTT.

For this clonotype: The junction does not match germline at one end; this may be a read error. This CDR3 is CASSRDRGRNERFF. The CDR3 DNA follows: TGTGCCAGCAGCCGGGACAGGGGTAGGAATGAGCGGTTCTTC. This chain connects TRBV6-1 to TRBJ2-1; 10 bases are shared with TRBD1. The CDR3 loop spans 14 amino acids. CDR1 MNHNS and CDR2 SASEGT come from the germline V gene.

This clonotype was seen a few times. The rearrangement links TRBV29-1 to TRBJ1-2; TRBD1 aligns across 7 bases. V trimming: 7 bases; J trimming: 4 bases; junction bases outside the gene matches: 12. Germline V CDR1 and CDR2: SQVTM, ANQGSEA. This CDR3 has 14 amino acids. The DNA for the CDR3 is TGCAGCGCCACAGGGGAGGGTTTGGGCTATGGCTACACCTTC. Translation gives CSATGEGLGYGYTF.

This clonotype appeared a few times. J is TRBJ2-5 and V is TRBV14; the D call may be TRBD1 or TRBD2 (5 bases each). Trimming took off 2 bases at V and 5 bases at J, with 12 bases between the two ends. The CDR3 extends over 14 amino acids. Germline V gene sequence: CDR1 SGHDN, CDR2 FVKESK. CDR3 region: CASSQTTWGETQYF. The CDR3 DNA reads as TGTGCCAGCAGCCAAACCACCTGGGGGGAGACCCAGTACTTC. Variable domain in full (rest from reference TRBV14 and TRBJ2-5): EAGVTQFPSHSVIEKGQTVTLRCDPISGHDNLYWYRRVMGKEIKFLLHFVKESKQDESGMPNNRFLAERTGGTYSTLKVQPAELEDSGVYFCASSQTTWGETQYFGPGTRLLVL.

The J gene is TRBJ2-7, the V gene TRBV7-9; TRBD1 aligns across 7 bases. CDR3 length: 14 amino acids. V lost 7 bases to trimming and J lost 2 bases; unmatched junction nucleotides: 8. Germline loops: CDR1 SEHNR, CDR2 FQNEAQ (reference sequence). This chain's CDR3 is CASNQAGGTYEQYF. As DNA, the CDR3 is TGTGCCAGCAACCAGGCAGGGGGAACCTACGAGCAGTACTTC.

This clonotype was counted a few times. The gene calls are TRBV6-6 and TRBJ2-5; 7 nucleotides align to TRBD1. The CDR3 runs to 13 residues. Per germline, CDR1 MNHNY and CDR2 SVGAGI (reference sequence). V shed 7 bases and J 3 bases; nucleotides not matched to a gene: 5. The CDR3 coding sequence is TGTGCCAGCACCTTCGGACAGGAAGAGACCCAGTACTTC. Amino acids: CASTFGQEETQYF.

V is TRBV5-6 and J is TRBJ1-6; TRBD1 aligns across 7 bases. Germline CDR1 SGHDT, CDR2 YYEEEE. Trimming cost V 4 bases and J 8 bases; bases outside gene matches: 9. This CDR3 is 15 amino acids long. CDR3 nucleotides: TGTGCCAGCAGCACGTTAGACAGGGTTTATTCACCCCTCCACTTT. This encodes CASSTLDRVYSPLHF.

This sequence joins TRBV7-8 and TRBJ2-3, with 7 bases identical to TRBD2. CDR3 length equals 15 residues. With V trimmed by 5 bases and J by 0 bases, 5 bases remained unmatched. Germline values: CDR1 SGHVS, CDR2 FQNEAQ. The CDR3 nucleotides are TGTGCCAGCAGCGGACTAGGTGGGAGCACAGATACGCAGTATTTT. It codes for CASSGLGGSTDTQYF.

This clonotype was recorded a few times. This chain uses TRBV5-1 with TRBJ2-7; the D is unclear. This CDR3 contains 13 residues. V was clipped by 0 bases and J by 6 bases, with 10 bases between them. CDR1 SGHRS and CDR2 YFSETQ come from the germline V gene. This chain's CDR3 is CASSLGLVGEQYF. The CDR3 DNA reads TGCGCCAGCAGCTTGGGTCTTGTTGGCGAGCAGTACTTC. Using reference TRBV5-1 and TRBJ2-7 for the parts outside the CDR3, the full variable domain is KAGVTQTPRYLIKTRGQQVTLSCSPISGHRSVSWYQQTPGQGLQFLFEYFSETQRNKGNFPGRFSGRQFSNSRSEMNVSTLELGDSALYLCASSLGLVGEQYFGPGTRLTVT.

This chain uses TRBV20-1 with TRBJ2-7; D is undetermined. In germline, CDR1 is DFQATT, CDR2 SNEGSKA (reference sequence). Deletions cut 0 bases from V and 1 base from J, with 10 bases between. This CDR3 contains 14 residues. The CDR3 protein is CSARDTGPSYEQYF. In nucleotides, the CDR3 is TGCAGTGCTAGAGATACCGGGCCTTCCTACGAGCAGTACTTC.

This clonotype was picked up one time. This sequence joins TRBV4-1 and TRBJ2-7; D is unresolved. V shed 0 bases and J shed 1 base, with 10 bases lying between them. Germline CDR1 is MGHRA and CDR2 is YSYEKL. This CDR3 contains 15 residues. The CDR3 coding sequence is TGCGCCAGCAGCCAAGAACAGTTTGGGTCCTACGAGCAGTACTTC. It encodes CASSQEQFGSYEQYF.

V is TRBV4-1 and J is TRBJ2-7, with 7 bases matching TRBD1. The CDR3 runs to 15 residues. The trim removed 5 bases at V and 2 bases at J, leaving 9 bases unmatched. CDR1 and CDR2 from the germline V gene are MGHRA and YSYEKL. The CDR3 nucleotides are TGCGCCAGCAGCTCAACAGGGGTAAGGGCCTACGAGCAGTACTTC. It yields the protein CASSSTGVRAYEQYF.

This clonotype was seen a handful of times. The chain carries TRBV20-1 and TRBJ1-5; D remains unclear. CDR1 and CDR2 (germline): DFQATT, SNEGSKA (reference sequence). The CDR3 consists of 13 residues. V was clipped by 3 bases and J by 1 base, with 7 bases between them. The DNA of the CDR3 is TGCAGTGCTAGTGGAGTGAGCAATCAGCCCCAGCATTTT. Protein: CSASGVSNQPQHF.

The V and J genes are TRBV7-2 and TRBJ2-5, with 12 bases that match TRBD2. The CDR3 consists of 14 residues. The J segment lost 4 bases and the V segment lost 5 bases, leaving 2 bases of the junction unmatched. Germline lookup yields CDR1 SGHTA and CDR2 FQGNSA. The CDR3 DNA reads TGTGCCAGCAGCAAGGGACTAGCGGGAGAGACCCAGTACTTC. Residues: CASSKGLAGETQYF.

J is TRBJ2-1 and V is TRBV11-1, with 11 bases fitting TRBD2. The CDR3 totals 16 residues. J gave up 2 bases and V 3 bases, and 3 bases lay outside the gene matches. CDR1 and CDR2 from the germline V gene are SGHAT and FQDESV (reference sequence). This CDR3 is CASSFGTSGTYNEQFF. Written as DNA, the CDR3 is TGTGCCAGCAGCTTCGGGACTAGCGGAACCTACAATGAGCAGTTCTTC.

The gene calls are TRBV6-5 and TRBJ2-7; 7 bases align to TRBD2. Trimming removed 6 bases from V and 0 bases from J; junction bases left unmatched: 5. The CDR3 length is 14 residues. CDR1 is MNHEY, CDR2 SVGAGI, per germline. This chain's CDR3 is CASSWRESSYEQYF. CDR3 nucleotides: TGTGCCAGCAGCTGGCGGGAGAGCTCCTACGAGCAGTACTTC.

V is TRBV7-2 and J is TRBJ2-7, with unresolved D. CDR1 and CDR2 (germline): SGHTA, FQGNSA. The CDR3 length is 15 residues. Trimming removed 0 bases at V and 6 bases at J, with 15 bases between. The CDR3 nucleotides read TGTGCCAGCAGCTTAGCCGGCAGGCCCTCGGCCGAGCAGTACTTC. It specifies CASSLAGRPSAEQYF.

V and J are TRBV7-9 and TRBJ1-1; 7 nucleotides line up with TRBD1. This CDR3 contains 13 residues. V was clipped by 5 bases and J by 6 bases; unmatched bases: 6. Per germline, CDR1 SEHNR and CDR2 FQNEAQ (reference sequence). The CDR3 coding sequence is TGTGCCAGCAGCGTGACAGGGAGCCCTGAAGCTTTCTTT. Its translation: CASSVTGSPEAFF. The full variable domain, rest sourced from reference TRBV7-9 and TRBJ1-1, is DTGVSQNPRHKITKRGQNVTFRCDPISEHNRLYWYRQTLGQGPEFLTYFQNEAQLEKSRLLSDRFSAERPKGSFSTLEIQRTEQGDSAMYLCASSVTGSPEAFFGQGTRLTVV.

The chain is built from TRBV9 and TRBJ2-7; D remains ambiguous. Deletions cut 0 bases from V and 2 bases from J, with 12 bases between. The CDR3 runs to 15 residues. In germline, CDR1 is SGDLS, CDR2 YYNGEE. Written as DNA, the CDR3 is TGTGCCAGCAGCGTAGAGGCAGGAGAAACCTACGAGCAGTACTTC. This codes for CASSVEAGETYEQYF.